These 32 T cell receptor beta chains came from one sample sequenced in a study of regulatory T cells. Primers: 52 TRBV forward and 13 TRBJ reverse. Only in-frame clones appear in the TCRdb table, and some are missing; sequencing was by immunoSEQ multiplex PCR. The table shows around 30,000 clones, with over 90% occurring only once. General study findings and limits: Hydrophobic residues at CDR3 positions 6 and 7 were enriched in conventional CD4+ T cells of CD3G-deficient patients.

No antigen has been identified for these receptors. The source material was conventional CD4+ T cells sorted from blood. These receptors were collected from a child under 10 years old with CD3G deficiency.

The rearrangement links TRBV6-1 to TRBJ1-6, with no clear D. Germline values: CDR1 MNHNS, CDR2 SASEGT. V was trimmed by 0 bases and J by 4 bases, leaving 10 bases between them. CDR3 length: 16 amino acids. DNA of the CDR3: TGTGCCAGCAGTGAAGCAACCGTATTGTATAATTCACCCCTCCACTTT. Translated, it gives CASSEATVLYNSPLHF.

The rearrangement links TRBV5-1 to TRBJ2-5; D may be TRBD1 (5 bases). Germline CDR1 reads SGHRS; CDR2 reads YFSETQ. The V gene lost 3 bases and the J gene lost 0 bases, with 9 bases spanning the gap. The CDR3 is 14 residues long. CDR3 sequence: CASSSAGYQETQYF. The CDR3, as DNA: TGCGCCAGCAGCTCTGCAGGGTACCAAGAGACCCAGTACTTC.

The chain has TRBV5-1 and TRBJ2-5, with D possibly TRBD2 on 6 matching bases. The V gene lost 2 bases and the J gene lost 7 bases, with 15 bases spanning the gap. Per the germline V gene, CDR1 is SGHRS and CDR2 is YFSETQ. The CDR3 consists of 14 residues. CDR3 protein: CASSLTDHGGTQYF. As DNA, the CDR3 is TGCGCCAGCAGCTTAACGGACCACGGGGGGACCCAGTACTTC.

V is TRBV6-6 and J is TRBJ1-4, with a tentative D call TRBD1 (5 bases). V was clipped by 5 bases and J by 10 bases, with 11 bases between them. Germline V gene data show CDR1 as MNHNY and CDR2 as SVGAGI (reference sequence). The CDR3 has 12 residues. The CDR3 protein is CASSTLRGKLFF. CDR3 DNA sequence: TGTGCCAGCAGTACTCTGAGGGGAAAACTGTTTTTT.

The chain is built from TRBV7-9 and TRBJ2-6; possibly TRBD1 for D (6 bases). The CDR3 has 17 residues. The V gene lost 0 bases and the J gene lost 0 bases, with 9 bases spanning the gap. CDR1 SEHNR and CDR2 FQNEAQ come from the germline V gene (reference sequence). CDR3 loop: CASSLALRGSGANVLTF. The DNA of the CDR3 is TGTGCCAGCAGCTTAGCTCTCAGGGGCTCTGGGGCCAACGTCCTGACTTTC.

The V call is TRBV18, the J call TRBJ2-7, with D tentatively TRBD2 (5 bases). The CDR3 totals 13 residues. The V and J ends lost 6 bases and 2 bases respectively, with 11 bases between them. The germline V gene has CDR1 KGHSH and CDR2 LQKENI. The CDR3 DNA reads as TGTGCCAGCTCCCCCGGGGTTCCCTACGAGCAGTACTTC. Its protein product is CASSPGVPYEQYF.

The rearrangement uses TRBV6-1 and TRBJ2-4; 8 nucleotides match TRBD1. The CDR3 is 14 amino acids. Looked up from germline, CDR1 is MNHNS and CDR2 is SASEGT. The V and J ends lost 3 bases and 4 bases, in that order; junction bases with no gene match: 2. The CDR3 protein is CASSETGAKNIQYF. The CDR3 DNA follows: TGTGCCAGCAGTGAGACAGGGGCTAAAAACATTCAGTACTTC.

The chain couples TRBV28 to TRBJ2-5, with D possibly matching TRBD1 (6 bases). The J call may be in error: the DNA end matches TRBJ2-7 better. The CDR3 spans 12 residues. CDR1 and CDR2 from the germline V gene are MDHEN and SYDVKM. The CDR3 nucleotides are TGTGCCAGCACCCACCCAGGGGCCGAGCAGTACTTC. The encoded protein is CASTHPGAEQYF.

This chain connects TRBV6-1 to TRBJ2-5; D is ambiguous. Germline CDR1 MNHNS, CDR2 SASEGT. Trimming took off 6 bases at V and 7 bases at J, with 6 bases between the two ends. CDR3 length equals 10 residues. The CDR3 is CASRERTQYF. In nucleotides, the CDR3 is TGTGCCAGCAGAGAGAGGACCCAGTACTTC.

Written as DNA, the CDR3 is TGTGCCAGCTCACCCAAAATTGCATGGGGCACAGATACGCAGTATTTT. This codes for CASSPKIAWGTDTQYF. The rearrangement uses TRBV18 and TRBJ2-3; D remains unclear. V lost 3 bases to trimming and J lost 1 base, with 14 bases between them. Germline loops: CDR1 KGHSH, CDR2 LQKENI. CDR3 size: 16 residues.

The V and J genes are TRBV6-1 and TRBJ1-2, with unresolved D. The V gene's germline CDR1 is MNHNS and CDR2 SASEGT. The CDR3 length is 10 residues. V was clipped by 8 bases and J by 8 bases, with 9 bases between them. CDR3 coding DNA: TGTGCCAGCGGCTCAAGAGGCTACACCTTC. This encodes CASGSRGYTF.

CDR3 residues: CASSITLAGVGELFF. For the CDR3, the DNA is TGTGCCAGTAGTATCACACTAGCGGGAGTCGGGGAGCTGTTTTTT. The chain combines TRBV19 with TRBJ2-2, with 11 bases aligning to TRBD2. V shed 3 bases and J 7 bases; nucleotides not matched to a gene: 4. Germline values: CDR1 LNHDA, CDR2 SQIVND (reference sequence). The length of the CDR3 is 15 residues.

V and J are TRBV11-2 and TRBJ2-1, with 15 nucleotides matching TRBD2. V was pared by 4 bases and J by 12 bases, with 4 bases of the junction left unmatched. The CDR3 consists of 14 residues. Germline V gene sequence: CDR1 SGHAT, CDR2 FQNNGV. The CDR3 loop is CASSSWTSGRVQFF. The CDR3 DNA follows: TGTGCCAGCAGCTCGTGGACTAGCGGGAGGGTGCAGTTCTTC.

The gene calls are TRBV5-1 and TRBJ2-6; D possibly corresponds to TRBD1 (5 bases). This CDR3 region has 15 residues. The germline CDR1 and CDR2 sequences are SGHRS and YFSETQ. Trimming took off 4 bases at V and 1 base at J, with 9 bases between the two ends. The CDR3 DNA is TGCGCCAGCAGCCCCGCAGGGTCTGGGGCCAACGTCCTGACTTTC. Its translation: CASSPAGSGANVLTF.

The chain joins TRBV6-1 to TRBJ1-3, with D hard to call. The CDR3 contains 14 residues. V was pared by 2 bases and J by 0 bases, with 5 bases between. Germline V lookup: CDR1 MNHNS, CDR2 SASEGT. CDR3 DNA: TGTGCCAGCAGTGAAATGGGCTCTGGAAACACCATATATTTT. Its protein product is CASSEMGSGNTIYF.

The chain combines TRBV7-9 with TRBJ2-5; TRBD2 matches at 10 bases. This CDR3 is 14 amino acids long. Germline V gives CDR1 SEHNR, CDR2 FQNEAQ (reference sequence). Trimming removed 5 bases from V and 4 bases from J; junction bases left unmatched: 4. The chain's CDR3 is CASSRAGGGETQYF. CDR3 nucleotides: TGTGCCAGCAGCAGAGCGGGAGGGGGAGAGACCCAGTACTTC.

The chain uses TRBV5-1 and TRBJ2-3; 9 positions agree with TRBD2. Unmatched junction bases numbered 15, after V lost 4 bases and J lost 3 bases. The V gene's germline CDR1 is SGHRS and CDR2 YFSETQ. The CDR3 length is 18 residues. The chain's CDR3 is CASSVTGNSGSGTDTQYF. The CDR3 DNA reads TGCGCCAGCAGCGTAACAGGGAATAGCGGGAGTGGGACAGATACGCAGTATTTT.

The rearrangement uses TRBV19 and TRBJ2-2; a weak D match, TRBD1 (8 bases). The CDR3 has 14 amino acids. Germline-derived CDR1 and CDR2 are LNHDA and SQIVND (reference sequence). V was pared by 9 bases and J by 3 bases, with 14 bases between. CDR3 sequence (DNA): TGTGCCAGCAGGACAGGGAGGGACACCGGGGAGCTGTTTTTT. Amino acid sequence: CASRTGRDTGELFF.

The chain uses TRBV6-1 and TRBJ1-2; D is undetermined. The germline V gene encodes CDR1 MNHNS and CDR2 SASEGT. This CDR3 spans 11 amino acids. The V and J ends lost 4 bases and 12 bases respectively, with 12 bases between them. CDR3 nucleotide sequence: TGTGCCAGCAGTGGACCTGGGGTTCACACCTTC. Translation gives CASSGPGVHTF.

The chain has TRBV6-1 and TRBJ2-7; 12 bases fit TRBD1. Trimming at V came to 6 bases and at J to 5 bases, leaving 5 bases not matched to a gene. This CDR3 contains 14 residues. Germline CDR1 and CDR2: MNHNS and SASEGT. The CDR3 DNA sequence: TGTGCCAGCAGGGGGGACAGGGGGCGCGACGAGCAGTACTTC. This sequence encodes CASRGDRGRDEQYF.

Of note for this clone: At the DNA level, this CDR3 is encoded by other sequences in the same sample as well. The chain uses TRBV18 and TRBJ2-7, with TRBD1 identical over 11 bases. Trimming cost V 6 bases and J 4 bases; bases outside gene matches: 8. CDR1 and CDR2 (germline): KGHSH, LQKENI. The CDR3 is 15 amino acids. The CDR3 protein is CASSLGQGEGYEQYF. The CDR3 nucleotides are TGTGCCAGCTCGCTGGGACAGGGGGAAGGTTACGAGCAGTACTTC.

This chain joins TRBV5-1 and TRBJ2-7; TRBD2 might be the D (6 bases). V shed 4 bases and J shed 5 bases, with 19 bases lying between them. The germline V gene has CDR1 SGHRS and CDR2 YFSETQ. The CDR3 length is 15 residues. CDR3 sequence: CASSPGVTPSHEQYF. CDR3 nucleotide sequence: TGCGCCAGCAGCCCGGGGGTGACTCCTAGCCACGAGCAGTACTTC.

The chain joins TRBV19 to TRBJ2-2; TRBD2 matches 13 bases. This CDR3 spans 16 amino acids. V gave up 6 bases and J gave up 0 bases; unmatched junction bases: 1. The V gene's germline CDR1 is LNHDA and CDR2 SQIVND (reference sequence). CDR3 DNA: TGTGCCAGTAGCGGGACTAGCGGGACGAACACCGGGGAGCTGTTTTTT. It is translated as CASSGTSGTNTGELFF.

Concerning this clone itself: The same CDR3 is also encoded by other DNA sequences in this sample. The J gene is TRBJ2-7, the V gene TRBV6-1, with D perhaps TRBD2 (5 bases). The CDR3 covers 13 residues. V lost 4 bases, J lost 0 bases, and 7 bases lay in between. From germline, CDR1 is MNHNS and CDR2 SASEGT. The CDR3 nucleotides are TGTGCCAGCAGTGGAGGGTCCTCCTACGAGCAGTACTTC. Protein: CASSGGSSYEQYF.

J is TRBJ2-7 and V is TRBV7-8; 7 nucleotides align to TRBD2. The CDR3 is 15 residues long. The germline gives CDR1 SGHVS, CDR2 FQNEAQ. The ends lost 0 bases at V and 2 bases at J; junction bases unmatched: 4. In nucleotides, the CDR3 is TGTGCCAGCAGCTTAGCGGGGAGGGGCCCCTACGAGCAGTACTTC. Protein sequence: CASSLAGRGPYEQYF.

J is TRBJ1-4 and V is TRBV28, with D possibly being TRBD1 (6 bases). Germline V CDR1 and CDR2: MDHEN, SYDVKM. V lost 4 bases and J 8 bases, leaving 14 bases between the germline ends. This CDR3 comprises 14 residues. Here the CDR3 DNA reads TGTGCCAGCAGTTCCGCAGGGGCCGGAGAAAAACTGTTTTTT. This encodes CASSSAGAGEKLFF.

The chain recombines TRBV28 with TRBJ1-2; 9 positions match TRBD1. CDR3 length: 15 amino acids. Germline CDR1 and CDR2: MDHEN and SYDVKM. The V and J ends lost 5 bases and 7 bases, in that order; junction bases with no gene match: 11. CDR3 sequence reads: CASSHAGTGRRGYTF. CDR3 nucleotide sequence: TGTGCCAGCAGTCACGCCGGGACAGGGAGACGTGGCTACACCTTC.

The J gene is TRBJ1-2, the V gene TRBV28; D gene unclear. Trimming took off 1 base at V and 4 bases at J, with 7 bases between the two ends. The CDR3 has 13 amino acids. Germline V gene data show CDR1 as MDHEN and CDR2 as SYDVKM. The CDR3 spells CASSLLAGYGYTF. The CDR3 nucleotides are TGTGCCAGCAGTTTATTGGCAGGCTATGGCTACACCTTC.

This chain links TRBV28 with TRBJ2-5, with D hard to call. The end of the DNA is better explained by TRBJ2-7, so the J call may be wrong. Germline V gives CDR1 MDHEN, CDR2 SYDVKM. The CDR3 is 14 amino acids. CDR3 sequence: CASSLSASSYEQYF. The CDR3 DNA reads as TGTGCCAGCAGTTTATCCGCCTCATCCTACGAGCAGTACTTC.

The chain recombines TRBV6-5 with TRBJ2-4; a possible D gene is TRBD1 (6 bases). CDR3 length equals 16 residues. CDR1 MNHEY and CDR2 SVGAGI come from the germline V gene. The germline V and J ends were trimmed by 2 bases and 2 bases, with 13 bases remaining between them. CDR3 nucleotide sequence: TGTGCCAGCAGTTACGGGGGCCCTGGGACCAAAAACATTCAGTACTTC. It specifies CASSYGGPGTKNIQYF.

This chain links TRBV10-3 with TRBJ2-7; the match to TRBD1 covers 10 bases. The CDR3 covers 13 residues. Trimming cost V 3 bases and J 13 bases; bases outside gene matches: 9. Germline V gives CDR1 ENHRY, CDR2 SYGVKD. The CDR3 DNA follows: TGTGCCATCAGTGACTCGGGACAGGGGAAGAACTACTTC. It yields the protein CAISDSGQGKNYF.

V gene TRBV28 combines with J gene TRBJ2-7; possibly TRBD1 or TRBD2 for D (5 bases each). V lost 1 base and J lost 4, with 11 bases in between. The CDR3 totals 14 residues. The germline V gene has CDR1 MDHEN and CDR2 SYDVKM. CDR3 residues: CASSLSAGRYEQYF. The DNA of the CDR3 is TGTGCCAGCAGTTTATCAGCAGGGAGATACGAGCAGTACTTC.